The rows below give T cell receptor beta chains drawn from one sample of a study of OX40 agonist ivuxolimab in advanced cancers. TCRdb's copy holds only in-frame clones and misses some; the assay was immunoSEQ multiplex PCR. The sample consists of tens of thousands of clones, about 90% of them appearing once. Here the sequenced sample was CD4+ or CD8+ T cells sorted from blood, taken in a trial of the OX40 agonist ivuxolimab. The receptor set was obtained from an adult with an advanced solid tumor such as melanoma, head and neck, liver or kidney cancer. The CDR3 runs from the conserved cysteine through the conserved F or W. The order of the fields is D gene, J gene, clone size, V gene, CDR3 protein, CDR3 DNA. A D gene is named only where the DNA matches it firmly. Not every row has a clone size; where given, it reads once, few, many or a size class.

d_call: NA; j_call: TRBJ1-1; clone_size: few; v_call: TRBV6-5; cdr3_aa: CASSYSIEGITEAFF; cdr3_nt: TGTGCCAGCAGTTACTCGATCGAGGGAATCACTGAAGCTTTCTTT
d_call: NA; j_call: TRBJ1-2; clone_size: NA; v_call: TRBV19; cdr3_aa: CATGDRVPKSYGYTF; cdr3_nt: TGTGCCACCGGAGACAGAGTCCCTAAGAGCTATGGCTACACCTTC
d_call: NA; j_call: TRBJ2-6; clone_size: NA; v_call: TRBV5-4; cdr3_aa: CASSLATSGANVLTF; cdr3_nt: TGTGCCAGCAGCTTGGCCACTTCTGGGGCCAACGTCCTGACTTTC
d_call: NA; j_call: TRBJ1-4; clone_size: NA; v_call: TRBV19; cdr3_aa: CASSLKGILEKLFF; cdr3_nt: TGTGCCAGTAGTCTCAAGGGCATCCTCGAAAAACTGTTTTTT
d_call: TRBD2; j_call: TRBJ2-1; clone_size: few; v_call: TRBV4-2; cdr3_aa: CASSHSSGSEQFF; cdr3_nt: TGTGCCAGCAGTCACTCTAGCGGGTCAGAGCAGTTCTTC
d_call: NA; j_call: TRBJ2-3; clone_size: NA; v_call: TRBV27; cdr3_aa: CASSLFGPRDTDTQYF; cdr3_nt: TGTGCCAGCAGTTTATTCGGGCCACGGGACACAGATACGCAGTATTTT
d_call: NA; j_call: TRBJ2-3; clone_size: NA; v_call: TRBV4-1; cdr3_aa: CASSQGILAGVTDTQYF; cdr3_nt: TGCGCCAGCAGCCAAGGGATCTTGGCCGGGGTCACAGATACGCAGTATTTT
d_call: NA; j_call: TRBJ1-1; clone_size: NA; v_call: TRBV10-3; cdr3_aa: CAISGSSAANTEAFF; cdr3_nt: TGTGCCATCAGTGGCAGTTCGGCCGCGAACACTGAAGCTTTCTTT
d_call: NA; j_call: TRBJ2-3; clone_size: NA; v_call: TRBV19; cdr3_aa: CASSYKGGLVTDTQYF; cdr3_nt: TGTGCCAGTAGTTATAAAGGGGGGCTTGTCACAGATACGCAGTATTTT
d_call: TRBD1; j_call: TRBJ2-7; clone_size: NA; v_call: TRBV5-6; cdr3_aa: CASSLGTGAYEQYF; cdr3_nt: TGTGCCAGCAGCTTAGGGACAGGGGCCTACGAGCAGTACTTC
d_call: TRBD2; j_call: TRBJ2-7; clone_size: NA; v_call: TRBV11-3; cdr3_aa: CASSFLTSGPWSSYEQYF; cdr3_nt: TGTGCCAGCAGCTTCCTGACTAGCGGGCCCTGGAGCTCCTACGAGCAGTACTTC
d_call: NA; j_call: TRBJ2-6; clone_size: NA; v_call: TRBV7-6; cdr3_aa: CASSLVRFELSGANVLTF; cdr3_nt: TGTGCCAGCAGCTTAGTCCGATTCGAGCTCTCTGGGGCCAACGTCCTGACTTTC
d_call: NA; j_call: TRBJ1-5; clone_size: NA; v_call: TRBV29-1; cdr3_aa: CSVEVTANQPQHF; cdr3_nt: TGCAGCGTTGAAGTGACAGCGAATCAGCCCCAGCATTTT
d_call: NA; j_call: TRBJ1-2; clone_size: few; v_call: TRBV28; cdr3_aa: CASSSNEGGSYGYTF; cdr3_nt: TGTGCCAGCAGTTCCAACGAGGGGGGCAGCTATGGCTACACCTTC
d_call: NA; j_call: TRBJ2-7; clone_size: NA; v_call: TRBV29-1; cdr3_aa: CSVESLAGLHYEQYF; cdr3_nt: TGCAGCGTTGAGTCACTAGCAGGACTCCACTACGAGCAGTACTTC
d_call: NA; j_call: TRBJ2-3; clone_size: NA; v_call: TRBV28; cdr3_aa: CASSLFSIASGPRFTDTQYF; cdr3_nt: TGTGCCAGCAGTTTATTTAGTATTGCGTCAGGGCCCCGTTTCACAGATACGCAGTATTTT
d_call: TRBD1; j_call: TRBJ1-2; clone_size: once; v_call: TRBV28; cdr3_aa: CASTWGTGVYGYTF; cdr3_nt: TGTGCCAGCACCTGGGGGACAGGGGTCTATGGCTACACCTTC
d_call: TRBD2; j_call: TRBJ2-1; clone_size: NA; v_call: TRBV6-5; cdr3_aa: CASSSTLAGLYNEQFF; cdr3_nt: TGTGCCAGCAGTTCCACCTTAGCGGGCCTATACAATGAGCAGTTCTTC
d_call: NA; j_call: TRBJ1-5; clone_size: few; v_call: TRBV2; cdr3_aa: CASNVGTPGVGPQHF; cdr3_nt: TGTGCCAGCAATGTCGGGACACCCGGAGTGGGGCCCCAGCATTTT
d_call: NA; j_call: TRBJ2-7; clone_size: NA; v_call: TRBV11-3; cdr3_aa: CASSLRGPPYEQYF; cdr3_nt: TGTGCCAGCAGCTTAAGGGGACCCCCCTACGAGCAGTACTTC
d_call: NA; j_call: TRBJ1-1; clone_size: NA; v_call: TRBV28; cdr3_aa: CASNLWGTADTEAFF; cdr3_nt: TGTGCCAGCAACCTTTGGGGGACCGCCGATACTGAAGCTTTCTTT
d_call: TRBD1; j_call: TRBJ2-5; clone_size: NA; v_call: TRBV5-6; cdr3_aa: CASSEGQGWKETQYF; cdr3_nt: TGTGCCAGCAGCGAGGGACAGGGGTGGAAAGAGACCCAGTACTTC